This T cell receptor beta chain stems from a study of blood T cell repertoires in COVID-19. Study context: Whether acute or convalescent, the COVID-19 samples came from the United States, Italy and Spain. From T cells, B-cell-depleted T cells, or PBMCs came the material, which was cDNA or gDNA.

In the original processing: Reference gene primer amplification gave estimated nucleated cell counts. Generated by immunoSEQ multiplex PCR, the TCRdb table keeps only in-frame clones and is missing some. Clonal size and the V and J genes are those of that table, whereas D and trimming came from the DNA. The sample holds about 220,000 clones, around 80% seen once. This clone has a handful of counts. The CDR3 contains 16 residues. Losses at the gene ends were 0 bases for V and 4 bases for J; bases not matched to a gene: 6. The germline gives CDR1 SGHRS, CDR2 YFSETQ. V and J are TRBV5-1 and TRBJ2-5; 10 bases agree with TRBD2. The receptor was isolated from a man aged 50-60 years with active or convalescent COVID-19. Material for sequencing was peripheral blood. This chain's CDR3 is CASSLVLAGERETQYF. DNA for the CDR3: TGCGCCAGCAGCTTGGTGCTAGCGGGGGAGAGAGAGACCCAGTACTTC. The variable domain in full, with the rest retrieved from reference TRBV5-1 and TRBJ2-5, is KAGVTQTPRYLIKTRGQQVTLSCSPISGHRSVSWYQQTPGQGLQFLFEYFSETQRNKGNFPGRFSGRQFSNSRSEMNVSTLELGDSALYLCASSLVLAGERETQYFGPGTRLLVL.